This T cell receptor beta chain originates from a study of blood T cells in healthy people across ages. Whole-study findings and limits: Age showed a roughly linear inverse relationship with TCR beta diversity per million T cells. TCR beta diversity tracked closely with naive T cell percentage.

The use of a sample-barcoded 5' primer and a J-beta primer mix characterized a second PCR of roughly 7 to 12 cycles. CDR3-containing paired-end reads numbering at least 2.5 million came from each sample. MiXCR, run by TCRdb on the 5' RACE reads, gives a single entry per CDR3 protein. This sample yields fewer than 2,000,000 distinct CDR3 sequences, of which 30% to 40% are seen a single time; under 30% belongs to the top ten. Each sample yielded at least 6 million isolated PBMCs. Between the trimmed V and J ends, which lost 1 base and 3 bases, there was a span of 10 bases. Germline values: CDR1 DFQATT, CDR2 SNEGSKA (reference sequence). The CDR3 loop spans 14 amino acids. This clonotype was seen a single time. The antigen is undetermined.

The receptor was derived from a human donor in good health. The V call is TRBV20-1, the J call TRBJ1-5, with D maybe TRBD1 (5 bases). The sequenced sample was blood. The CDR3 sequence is CSARGDRVNQPQHF. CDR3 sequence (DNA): TGCAGTGCTAGAGGAGACAGAGTCAATCAGCCCCAGCATTTT.